The 29 T cell receptor beta chains in this list originate from one sample, sequenced in a study of blood T cells in healthy people across ages. With a J-beta primer mix and a sample-barcoded 5' primer, a second PCR ran roughly 7 to 11 cycles. TCRdb re-analysed the 5' RACE reads in MiXCR, keeping a single row per CDR3 protein. The table lists around 1,000,000 distinct CDR3 sequences, 20% to 25% of them singletons. These data were also reused for a study on T cells of mothers and their children.

Sequenced: blood. The receptors shown here come from a girl aged 2-10 years in good health.

The chain joins TRBV11-2 to TRBJ2-5, with 10 bases aligning to TRBD2. Matching the DNA end better, TRBJ2-1 makes the J call doubtful. The CDR3 covers 15 residues. In germline, CDR1 is SGHAT, CDR2 FQNNGV. CDR3 nucleotides: TGTGCCAGCAGCTTAGATACTAGCGGGGTCGTGCGGCAGTTCTTC. Translated, it gives CASSLDTSGVVRQFF.

This clonotype has just a few counts. A junction boundary mismatches the germline segment, possibly from a read error. The chain is built from TRBV15 and TRBJ2-5; weak D call: TRBD1 (5 bases). The CDR3 extends over 16 amino acids. In germline, CDR1 is LNHNV, CDR2 YYDKDF (reference sequence). CDR3 region: CATNREPWQGPETQYF. For the CDR3, the DNA is TGTGCCACCAACAGAGAACCCTGGCAGGGTCCCGAGACCCAGTACTTC.

This clonotype was counted a few times. As DNA, the CDR3 is TGTGCCAGCAGTTCCCGGACAGGAGAAAATTCACCCCTCCACTTT. It yields the protein CASSSRTGENSPLHF. This chain links TRBV12-3 or TRBV12-4 with TRBJ1-6; 7 nucleotides match TRBD1. This CDR3 is 15 amino acids long. V was clipped by 4 bases and J by 7 bases; unmatched bases: 7.

The V gene is TRBV9, the J gene TRBJ1-2; no definite D call. The CDR3 is made up of 14 amino acids. V was clipped by 3 bases and J by 4 bases, with 13 bases between them. In germline, CDR1 is SGDLS, CDR2 YYNGEE. CDR3 residues: CASSGRKNLYGYTF. The CDR3 region has the DNA TGTGCCAGCAGCGGGCGTAAAAACCTCTATGGCTACACCTTC.

The chain has TRBV11-2 and TRBJ1-2; 7 bases fit TRBD1. CDR1 is SGHAT, CDR2 FQNNGV, per germline. The CDR3 has 16 residues. The V and J ends lost 3 bases and 2 bases, in that order; junction bases with no gene match: 9. The CDR3 spells CASSFETGTVNYGYTF. CDR3 nucleotides: TGTGCCAGCAGCTTCGAAACCGGGACAGTAAACTATGGCTACACCTTC.

The V call is TRBV20-1, the J call TRBJ1-4, with D possibly being TRBD1 (5 bases). This CDR3 region has 15 residues. Germline CDR1 DFQATT, CDR2 SNEGSKA (reference sequence). The V end lost 3 bases, the J end lost 1 base, and 12 bases lay between the germline ends. The CDR3 coding sequence is TGCAGTGCTAGCAGGGAGCCAGGAACTAATGAAAAACTGTTTTTT. This codes for CSASREPGTNEKLFF.

This clonotype was recorded a few times. The chain uses TRBV9 and TRBJ1-2; D gene ambiguous. The germline CDR1 and CDR2 sequences are SGDLS and YYNGEE. V was cut by 3 bases and J by 2 bases, with 14 bases left in between. The CDR3 totals 15 residues. The CDR3 nucleotides read TGTGCCAGCAGCGGTTTCCGGGGATTAAACTATGGCTACACCTTC. This translates into CASSGFRGLNYGYTF.

In this sample, this clonotype turned up a few times. V and J are TRBV11-2 and TRBJ2-5; 13 positions match TRBD2. J was trimmed by 1 base and V by 1 base; bases with no gene match: 6. The CDR3 spans 18 residues. Germline-derived CDR1 and CDR2 are SGHAT and FQNNGV. The CDR3 loop reads CASSLGLAGGPAQETQYF. The CDR3 nucleotides read TGTGCCAGCAGCTTAGGACTAGCGGGGGGCCCAGCCCAAGAGACCCAGTACTTC.

The DNA for the CDR3 is TGTGCCAGCAGTCTGGACGGAAGCCATGGCTACACCTTC. Residues: CASSLDGSHGYTF. This chain joins TRBV12-3 or TRBV12-4 and TRBJ1-2; D remains ambiguous. The CDR3 extends over 13 amino acids. Between the trimmed V and J ends, which lost 5 bases and 6 bases, there was a span of 13 bases.

This clonotype was counted only a few times. The chain joins TRBV28 to TRBJ2-1; no definite D call. The DNA end favors TRBJ2-5, so the J call may be wrong. Germline V gives CDR1 MDHEN, CDR2 SYDVKM. The CDR3 is 15 amino acids. DNA for the CDR3: TGTGCCAGCAGTTCTCTCCGAAGAAGACAAGAGACCCAGTACTTC. Its protein product is CASSSLRRRQETQYF.

The genes are TRBV7-2 and TRBJ2-1; D uncertain. CDR3 length equals 13 residues. V was clipped by 5 bases and J by 9 bases, with 14 bases between them. Germline V gene sequence: CDR1 SGHTA, CDR2 FQGNSA. The DNA for the CDR3 is TGTGCCAGCAGCATCGTCTCGCCGGGTGAGCAGTTCTTC. It codes for CASSIVSPGEQFF.

The chain has TRBV14 and TRBJ1-6; TRBD1 is a possible D gene (6 bases). CDR1 SGHDN and CDR2 FVKESK come from the germline V gene. V lost 0 bases to trimming and J lost 8 bases, with 17 bases between them. CDR3 size: 17 residues. The CDR3 reads CASSQDTAFRGDSPLHF. The CDR3 DNA reads TGTGCCAGCAGCCAAGATACGGCGTTCAGGGGCGATTCACCCCTCCACTTT.

This rearrangement joins TRBV20-1 to TRBJ2-5; TRBD2 matches 9 bases. The J call may be wrong; the DNA end is better matched by TRBJ2-1. The CDR3 length is 14 residues. Germline CDR1 reads DFQATT; CDR2 reads SNEGSKA (reference sequence). CDR3 sequence (DNA): TGCAGTGCTAGGTCCCTAGCGGGAAAGAATGAGCAGTTCTTC. It specifies CSARSLAGKNEQFF.

The V gene is TRBV15, the J gene TRBJ1-3; D remains ambiguous. The germline gives CDR1 LNHNV, CDR2 YYDKDF (reference sequence). The CDR3 loop spans 14 amino acids. The germline V and J ends were trimmed by 1 base and 2 bases, with 6 bases remaining between them. The CDR3 region has the DNA TGTGCCACCAGCAGAGCTGGGCCTGGAAACACCATATATTTT. This translates into CATSRAGPGNTIYF.

This clonotype occurred a few times. The junction does not match germline at one end; this may be a read error. The V gene is TRBV7-6, the J gene TRBJ1-1; D may be TRBD1 (6 bases). The CDR3 spans 15 residues. CDR1 SGHVS and CDR2 FNYEAQ come from the germline V gene. CDR3 in DNA: TGTGCCAGCGGCTTTAGACAGGTCCCTTACACTGAAGCTTTCTTT. Its protein product is CASGFRQVPYTEAFF.

The chain combines TRBV11-2 with TRBJ2-7, with D possibly matching TRBD2 (5 bases). The germline gives CDR1 SGHAT, CDR2 FQNNGV. CDR3 length: 14 amino acids. With 3 bases removed from V and 2 bases from J, the gap between germline ends came to 11 bases. In DNA form, the CDR3 reads TGTGCCAGCAGCTTTGGGAGCATAACCTACGAGCAGTACTTC. As protein: CASSFGSITYEQYF.

A few counts support this clonotype. The chain carries TRBV28 and TRBJ1-4, with 8 bases aligning to TRBD1. CDR3 length: 15 amino acids. J gave up 8 bases and V 3 bases, and 8 bases lay outside the gene matches. The germline V gene has CDR1 MDHEN and CDR2 SYDVKM. The CDR3 DNA follows: TGTGCCAGCAGTTTCGACAGGGGCGAGAGCGAAAAACTGTTTTTT. As protein: CASSFDRGESEKLFF. The full variable domain, its missing parts supplied by reference TRBV28 and TRBJ1-4, is DVKVTQSSRYLVKRTGEKVFLECVQDMDHENMFWYRQDPGLGLRLIYFSYDVKMKEKGDIPEGYSVSREKKERFSLILESASTNQTSMYLCASSFDRGESEKLFFGSGTQLSVL.

This clonotype has only a few counts. The V call is TRBV5-5, the J call TRBJ2-1; 7 bases match TRBD2. The germline V gene encodes CDR1 SGHKS and CDR2 YYEKEE (reference sequence). This CDR3 is 17 amino acids long. V shed 0 bases, J shed 1 base, and the junction held 7 bases outside the gene matches. CDR3 sequence (DNA): TGTGCCAGCAGCTTGGGACTAGCTGGTTGGTCCTACAATGAGCAGTTCTTC. It yields the protein CASSLGLAGWSYNEQFF.

V is TRBV20-1 and J is TRBJ1-6, with 7 bases aligning to TRBD1. Per germline, CDR1 DFQATT and CDR2 SNEGSKA (reference sequence). The CDR3 covers 14 residues. V lost 5 bases and J lost 12; bases outside the gene matches: 13. CDR3 DNA: TGCAGTGCTCCGGACGACAGGGACTCAGGACCCCTCCACTTT. Amino acids: CSAPDDRDSGPLHF.

The chain employs TRBV28 and TRBJ2-1; 7 bases agree with TRBD2. CDR1 is MDHEN, CDR2 SYDVKM, per germline. The CDR3 is 16 amino acids. With V trimmed by 5 bases and J by 8 bases, 15 bases remained unmatched. The CDR3 nucleotides are TGTGCCAGCAGTGCACCCGGGACTATTAGTAGGGATGAGCAGTTCTTC. The encoded protein is CASSAPGTISRDEQFF.

This rearrangement joins TRBV6-5 to TRBJ2-7; 10 bases agree with TRBD2. The CDR3 is made up of 14 amino acids. Germline CDR1 and CDR2: MNHEY and SVGAGI. The trim removed 5 bases at V and 5 bases at J, leaving 6 bases unmatched. The CDR3 coding sequence is TGTGCCAGCAGTACAGCGGGAGGGTTCGACGAGCAGTACTTC. Translation: CASSTAGGFDEQYF.

The J gene is TRBJ2-7, the V gene TRBV7-6; 10 bases align to TRBD2. The CDR3 is made up of 14 amino acids. Germline V gene sequence: CDR1 SGHVS, CDR2 FNYEAQ. The ends lost 5 bases at V and 6 bases at J; junction bases unmatched: 7. CDR3 nucleotide sequence: TGTGCCAGCAGCCCGAGCGGGGGGGATCGCGAGCAGTACTTC. It encodes CASSPSGGDREQYF. The variable domain in full, completed from reference TRBV7-6 and TRBJ2-7, reads GAGVSQSPRYKVTKRGQDVALRCDPISGHVSLYWYRQALGQGPEFLTYFNYEAQQDKSGLPNDRFSAERPEGSISTLTIQRTEQRDSAMYRCASSPSGGDREQYFGPGTRLTVT.

The chain recombines TRBV12-3 or TRBV12-4 with TRBJ1-3, with D uncertain. Trimming took 5 bases from V and 4 from J, leaving 12 bases between them. The CDR3 has 14 amino acids. The CDR3 coding sequence is TGTGCCAGCAGTCACCCCCTTGGGGGAAACACCATATATTTT. It specifies CASSHPLGGNTIYF.

The chain employs TRBV7-9 and TRBJ1-1; TRBD1 agrees at 9 bases. Germline CDR1 and CDR2: SEHNR and FQNEAQ (reference sequence). This CDR3 is 16 amino acids long. The J segment lost 0 bases and the V segment lost 0 bases, leaving 2 bases of the junction unmatched. The CDR3: CASSLATGGLNTEAFF. The CDR3 nucleotides read TGTGCCAGCAGCTTAGCGACAGGGGGACTGAACACTGAAGCTTTCTTT.

This clonotype occurred a few times. J is TRBJ2-3 and V is TRBV29-1, with D possibly being TRBD2 (5 bases). The germline V gene has CDR1 SQVTM and CDR2 ANQGSEA. V lost 4 bases, J lost 2 bases, and 10 bases lay in between. This CDR3 has 13 amino acids. CDR3 nucleotides: TGCAGCGTTGGGGAGTCACCCACAGATACGCAGTATTTT. As protein: CSVGESPTDTQYF.

The chain couples TRBV12-3 or TRBV12-4 to TRBJ2-7, with D perhaps matching TRBD1 or TRBD2 (5 bases each). V was clipped by 4 bases and J by 6 bases, with 16 bases between them. CDR3 length equals 14 residues. CDR3 DNA: TGTGCCAGCAGTTCGATGGGACCGGCGAGCGAGCAGTACTTC. The encoded protein is CASSSMGPASEQYF.

The chain carries TRBV7-8 and TRBJ2-4; no clear D gene. Germline lookup yields CDR1 SGHVS and CDR2 FQNEAQ. The CDR3 is 18 residues long. V lost 1 base and J 0 bases, leaving 16 bases between the germline ends. Here the CDR3 reads CASSLDPEADIAKNIQYF. The CDR3 DNA sequence: TGTGCCAGCAGCTTAGATCCCGAGGCAGACATAGCCAAAAACATTCAGTACTTC. Supplemented by reference TRBV7-8 and TRBJ2-4, the full variable domain reads GAGVSQSPRYKVAKRGQDVALRCDPISGHVSLFWYQQALGQGPEFLTYFQNEAQLDKSGLPSDRFFAERPEGSVSTLKIQRTQQEDSAVYLCASSLDPEADIAKNIQYFGAGTRLSVL.

V is TRBV10-3 and J is TRBJ1-1; 7 bases are shared with TRBD1. This CDR3 is built from 13 residues. J was trimmed by 1 base and V by 6 bases; bases with no gene match: 2. Germline V gene lookup returns CDR1 ENHRY and CDR2 SYGVKD. The CDR3 region has the DNA TGTGCCATCAGGGGACAGAAGAACACTGAAGCTTTCTTT. This translates into CAIRGQKNTEAFF.

The chain links TRBV6-6 to TRBJ1-1; D is perhaps TRBD1 (6 bases). V was cut by 5 bases and J by 6 bases, with 10 bases left in between. Germline CDR1 is MNHNY and CDR2 is SVGAGI (reference sequence). The CDR3 sequence is 12 residues long. The CDR3 DNA reads as TGTGCCAGCAGTCACAGGGAGTCTGAAGCTTTCTTT. This gives the protein CASSHRESEAFF.